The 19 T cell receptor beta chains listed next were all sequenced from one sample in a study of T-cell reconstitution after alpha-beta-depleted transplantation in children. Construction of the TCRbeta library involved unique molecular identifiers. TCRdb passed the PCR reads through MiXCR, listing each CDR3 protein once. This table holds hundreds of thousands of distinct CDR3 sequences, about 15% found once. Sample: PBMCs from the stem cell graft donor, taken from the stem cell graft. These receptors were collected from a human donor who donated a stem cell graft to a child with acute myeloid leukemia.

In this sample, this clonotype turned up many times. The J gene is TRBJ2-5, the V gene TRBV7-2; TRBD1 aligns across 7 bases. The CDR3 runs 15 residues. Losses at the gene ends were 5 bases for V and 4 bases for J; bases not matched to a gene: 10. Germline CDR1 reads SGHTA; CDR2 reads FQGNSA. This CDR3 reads CASSHRTGPAETQYF. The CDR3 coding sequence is TGTGCCAGCAGCCATAGGACAGGCCCTGCAGAGACCCAGTACTTC.

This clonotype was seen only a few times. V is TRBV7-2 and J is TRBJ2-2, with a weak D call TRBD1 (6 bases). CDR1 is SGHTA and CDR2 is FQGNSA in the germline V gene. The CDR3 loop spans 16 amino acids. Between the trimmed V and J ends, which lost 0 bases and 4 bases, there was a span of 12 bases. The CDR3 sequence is CASSLAPTGITGELFF. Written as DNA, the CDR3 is TGTGCCAGCAGCTTAGCCCCCACAGGGATCACCGGGGAGCTGTTTTTT.

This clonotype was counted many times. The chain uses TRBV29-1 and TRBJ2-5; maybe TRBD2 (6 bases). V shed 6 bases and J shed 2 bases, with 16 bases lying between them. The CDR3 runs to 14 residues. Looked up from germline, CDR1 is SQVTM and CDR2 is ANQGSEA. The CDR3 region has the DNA TGCAGCGTCCATTGGGTGGGGGGACAAGAGACCCAGTACTTC. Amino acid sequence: CSVHWVGGQETQYF.

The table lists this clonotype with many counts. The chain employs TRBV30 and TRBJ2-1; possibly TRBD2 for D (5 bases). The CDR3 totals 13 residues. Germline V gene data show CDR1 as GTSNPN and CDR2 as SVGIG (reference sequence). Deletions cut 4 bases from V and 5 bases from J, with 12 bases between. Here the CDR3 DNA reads TGTGCCTGGAAAGTTGGACTTAACAATGAGCAGTTCTTC. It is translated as CAWKVGLNNEQFF.

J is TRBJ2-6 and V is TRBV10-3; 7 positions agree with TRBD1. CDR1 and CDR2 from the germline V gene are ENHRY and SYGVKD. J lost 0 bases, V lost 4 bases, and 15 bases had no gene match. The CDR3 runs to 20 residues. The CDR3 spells CAISVNGQARTRSGANVLTF. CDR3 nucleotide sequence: TGTGCCATCAGTGTGAATGGACAGGCAAGGACTCGCTCTGGGGCCAACGTCCTGACTTTC.

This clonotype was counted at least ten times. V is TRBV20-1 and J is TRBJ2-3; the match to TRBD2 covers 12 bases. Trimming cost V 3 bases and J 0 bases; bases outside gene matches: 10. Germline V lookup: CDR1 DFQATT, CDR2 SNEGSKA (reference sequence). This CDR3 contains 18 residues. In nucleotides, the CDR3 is TGCAGTGCTAGGGCCGGGACTAGCGGGTTCTTCAGCACAGATACGCAGTATTTT. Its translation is CSARAGTSGFFSTDTQYF.

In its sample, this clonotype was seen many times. In nucleotides, the CDR3 is TGTGCCAGCAGTGGACTAGTCGAGGGTTCCAATGAGCAGTTCTTC. This sequence encodes CASSGLVEGSNEQFF. The chain carries TRBV6-1 and TRBJ2-1, with D possibly matching TRBD2 (6 bases). Trimming removed 4 bases at V and 6 bases at J, with 16 bases between. The CDR3 sequence is 15 residues long. CDR1 is MNHNS, CDR2 SASEGT, per germline.

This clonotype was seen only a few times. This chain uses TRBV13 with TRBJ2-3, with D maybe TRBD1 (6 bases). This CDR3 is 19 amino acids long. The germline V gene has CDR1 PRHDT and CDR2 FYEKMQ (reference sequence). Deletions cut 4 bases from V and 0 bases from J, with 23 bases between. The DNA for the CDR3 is TGTGCCAGCAGCTCCCGGGACAAGACCTATTTGTCTAGCACAGATACGCAGTATTTT. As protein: CASSSRDKTYLSSTDTQYF.

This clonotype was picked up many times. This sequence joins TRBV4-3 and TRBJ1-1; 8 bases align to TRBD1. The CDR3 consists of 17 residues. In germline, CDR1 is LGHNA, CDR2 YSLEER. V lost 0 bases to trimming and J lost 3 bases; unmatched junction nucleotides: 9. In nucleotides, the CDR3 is TGCGCCAGCAGCCAAGATCAGTTAGGGACAGGCTACACTGAAGCTTTCTTT. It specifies CASSQDQLGTGYTEAFF.

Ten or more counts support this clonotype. CDR3 region: CASSDRESHEQFF. CDR3 DNA sequence: TGTGCCAGCAGTGACAGGGAATCGCATGAGCAGTTCTTC. This chain uses TRBV6-4 with TRBJ2-1; D remains unclear. The length of the CDR3 is 13 residues. Trimming cost V 2 bases and J 8 bases, with 10 bases left between them. The germline gives CDR1 MRHNA, CDR2 SNTAGT.

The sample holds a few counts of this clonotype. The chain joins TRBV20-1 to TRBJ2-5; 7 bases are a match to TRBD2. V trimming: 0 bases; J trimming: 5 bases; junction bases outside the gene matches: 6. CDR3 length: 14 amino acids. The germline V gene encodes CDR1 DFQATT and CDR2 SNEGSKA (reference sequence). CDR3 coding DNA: TGCAGTGCTAGAGAAGGGGAGGGCGGGGAGACCCAGTACTTC. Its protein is CSAREGEGGETQYF.

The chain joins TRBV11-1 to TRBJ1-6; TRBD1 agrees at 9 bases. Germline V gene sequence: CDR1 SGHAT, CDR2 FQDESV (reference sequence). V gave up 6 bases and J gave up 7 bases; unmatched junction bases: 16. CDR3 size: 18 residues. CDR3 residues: CASSSSLSGQGWNSPLHF. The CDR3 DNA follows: TGTGCCAGCAGTTCTTCCCTCTCGGGACAGGGATGGAATTCACCCCTCCACTTT.

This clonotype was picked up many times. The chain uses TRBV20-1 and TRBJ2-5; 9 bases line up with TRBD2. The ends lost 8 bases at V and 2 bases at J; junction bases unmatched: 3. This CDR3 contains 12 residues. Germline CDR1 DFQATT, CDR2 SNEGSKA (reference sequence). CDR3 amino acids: CSTAGGQETQYF. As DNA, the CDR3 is TGCAGTACAGCGGGGGGTCAAGAGACCCAGTACTTC.

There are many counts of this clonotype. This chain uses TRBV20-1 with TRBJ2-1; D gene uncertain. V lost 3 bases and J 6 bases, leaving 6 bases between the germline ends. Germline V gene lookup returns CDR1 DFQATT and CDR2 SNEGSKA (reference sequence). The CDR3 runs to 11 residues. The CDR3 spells CSARRRNEQFF. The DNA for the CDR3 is TGCAGTGCTAGGCGTCGCAATGAGCAGTTCTTC.

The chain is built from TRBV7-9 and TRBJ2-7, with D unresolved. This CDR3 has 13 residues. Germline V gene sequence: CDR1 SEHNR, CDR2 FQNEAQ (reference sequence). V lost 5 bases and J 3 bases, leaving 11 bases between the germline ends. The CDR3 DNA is TGTGCCAGCAGCCGTCAAAAAAGCTACGAGCAGTACTTC. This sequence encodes CASSRQKSYEQYF.

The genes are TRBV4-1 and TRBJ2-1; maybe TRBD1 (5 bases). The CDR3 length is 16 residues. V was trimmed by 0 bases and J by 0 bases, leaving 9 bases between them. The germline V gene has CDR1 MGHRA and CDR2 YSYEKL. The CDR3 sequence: CASSQDQGASYNEQFF. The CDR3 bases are TGCGCCAGCAGCCAAGATCAAGGGGCCTCCTACAATGAGCAGTTCTTC.

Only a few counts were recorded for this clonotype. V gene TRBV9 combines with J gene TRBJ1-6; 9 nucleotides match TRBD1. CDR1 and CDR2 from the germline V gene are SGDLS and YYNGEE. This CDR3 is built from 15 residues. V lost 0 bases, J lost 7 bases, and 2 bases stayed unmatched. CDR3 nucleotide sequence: TGTGCCAGCAGCGTAGGACAGGGGGGGAATTCACCCCTCCACTTT. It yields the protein CASSVGQGGNSPLHF.

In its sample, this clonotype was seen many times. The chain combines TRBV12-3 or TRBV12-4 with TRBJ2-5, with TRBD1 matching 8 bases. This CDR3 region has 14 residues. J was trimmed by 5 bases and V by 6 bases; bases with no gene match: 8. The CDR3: CASSPGQGRETQYF. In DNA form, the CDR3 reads TGTGCCAGCAGCCCCGGACAGGGCCGGGAGACCCAGTACTTC.

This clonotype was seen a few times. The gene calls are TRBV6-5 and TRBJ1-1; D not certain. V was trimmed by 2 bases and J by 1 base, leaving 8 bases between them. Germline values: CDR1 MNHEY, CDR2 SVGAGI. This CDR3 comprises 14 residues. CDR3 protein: CASSYKGGNTEAFF. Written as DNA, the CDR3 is TGTGCCAGCAGTTACAAGGGTGGGAACACTGAAGCTTTCTTT.